This entry describes one T cell receptor beta chain. Its target is not known. The CDR3 consists of 15 residues. From germline, CDR1 is MGHRA and CDR2 YSYEKL. Trimming stripped 0 bases from V and 1 base from J, with 10 bases between. Both 60 Vbeta primers and 13 Jbeta primers went into the PCR. The assay was immunoSEQ multiplex PCR, and TCRdb's table has in-frame clones only and misses some. The sample holds under 150,000 clones; about two thirds are singletons and the top ten take about 2.6%. This sample is part of a study of cytomegalovirus exposure and HLA in healthy donors. Study results and caveats: Most subjects' HLA-A and HLA-B alleles were reportedly predicted from TCR beta sequences. Available immune exposure information was restricted to CMV serostatus only. Later analysis demonstrated an association between a missense DCLRE1C variant and TCR beta V- and J-gene trimming.

The genes are TRBV4-1 and TRBJ2-7; TRBD1 might be the D (6 bases). Sequenced: PBMCs. This clonotype originated in a woman in her thirties or forties in good health and CMV-seronegative. The CDR3 region is CASSQDWTVSYEQYF. In nucleotides, the CDR3 is TGCGCCAGCAGCCAAGATTGGACAGTTTCCTACGAGCAGTACTTC.